The subject of this entry is one T cell receptor (beta chain). The PCR contained 60 Vbeta and 13 Jbeta primers. Data came from immunoSEQ multiplex PCR; TCRdb stores just in-frame clones and leaves some out. Here the sample spans roughly 200,000 clones, 70% to 80% being singletons. The sample belongs to a study of cytomegalovirus exposure and HLA in healthy donors. Study as a whole: Among the approximately 400 donors who were genotyped, approximately 83% fell in the genetic ancestry cluster that is associated with self-reported Caucasian donors.

Germline V gives CDR1 SGHRS, CDR2 YFSETQ. The V gene lost 4 bases and the J gene lost 4 bases, with 14 bases spanning the gap. This CDR3 comprises 14 residues. V usage is TRBV5-1 and J usage is TRBJ1-1; D may be TRBD1 (5 bases). The TCR sequence derives from a woman in her sixties or seventies in good health and CMV-seropositive. The sample comprised PBMCs. In DNA, the CDR3 is TGCGCCAGCAGCCTAAGGGACTTGAGCACTGAAGCTTTCTTT. This codes for CASSLRDLSTEAFF.